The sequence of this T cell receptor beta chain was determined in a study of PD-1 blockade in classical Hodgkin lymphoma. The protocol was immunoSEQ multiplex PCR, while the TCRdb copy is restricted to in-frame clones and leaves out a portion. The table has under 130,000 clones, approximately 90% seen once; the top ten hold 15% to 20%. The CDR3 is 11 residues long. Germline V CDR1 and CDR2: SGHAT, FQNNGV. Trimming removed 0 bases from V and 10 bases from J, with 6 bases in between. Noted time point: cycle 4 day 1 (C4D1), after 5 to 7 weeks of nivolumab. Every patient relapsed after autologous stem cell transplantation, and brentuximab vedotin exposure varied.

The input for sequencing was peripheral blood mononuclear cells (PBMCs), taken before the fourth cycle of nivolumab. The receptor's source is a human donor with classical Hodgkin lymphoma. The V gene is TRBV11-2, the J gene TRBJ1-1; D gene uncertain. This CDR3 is CASSLDLTAFF. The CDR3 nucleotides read TGTGCCAGCAGCTTAGATCTAACAGCTTTCTTT.